One sample yielded the 32 T cell receptor beta chains listed below, sequenced in a study of control samples from healthy donors and cancer patients. TCRdb's table, derived via immunoSEQ multiplex PCR, lists solely in-frame clones and lacks some. The sample has roughly 130,000 clones, 90% seen once; the top ten hold about 2.5%. Material: blood. Receptors were obtained from a man in his late teens or twenties in good health.

The chain links TRBV29-1 to TRBJ1-6; 8 bases fit TRBD1. The CDR3 consists of 13 residues. With V trimmed by 4 bases and J by 10 bases, 6 bases remained unmatched. In germline, CDR1 is SQVTM, CDR2 ANQGSEA. The CDR3 loop reads CSVADREDSPLHF. The CDR3 DNA follows: TGCAGCGTTGCGGACAGGGAGGACTCACCCCTCCACTTT. Full variable domain (outside the CDR3, taken from reference TRBV29-1 and TRBJ1-6): SAVISQKPSRDICQRGTSLTIQCQVDSQVTMMFWYRQQPGQSLTLIATANQGSEATYESGFVIDKFPISRPNLTFSTLTVSNMSPEDSSIYLCSVADREDSPLHFGNGTRLTVT.

The rearrangement links TRBV6-5 to TRBJ1-4; 7 nucleotides agree with TRBD1. V lost 6 bases to trimming and J lost 0 bases; unmatched junction nucleotides: 1. The CDR3 sequence is 14 residues long. Germline V gene data show CDR1 as MNHEY and CDR2 as SVGAGI. The CDR3 protein is CASRDRSTNEKLFF. CDR3 sequence (DNA): TGTGCCAGCAGGGACAGGTCAACTAATGAAAAACTGTTTTTT.

This clone was seen just once. V usage is TRBV9 and J usage is TRBJ1-4; D is perhaps TRBD1 (6 bases). The CDR3 runs 15 residues. Deletions cut 3 bases from V and 1 base from J, with 10 bases between. Per germline, CDR1 SGDLS and CDR2 YYNGEE. The CDR3 region has the DNA TGTGCCAGCAGCGGGAAGACAGGAACTAATGAAAAACTGTTTTTT. As protein: CASSGKTGTNEKLFF.

The chain joins TRBV4-1 to TRBJ1-1; D remains ambiguous. The V end was cut by 0 bases, the J end by 8 bases, with 7 bases between. This CDR3 region has 12 residues. The germline gives CDR1 MGHRA, CDR2 YSYEKL. CDR3 amino acids: CASSQDRREAFF. DNA for the CDR3: TGCGCCAGCAGCCAAGATCGTCGGGAAGCTTTCTTT.

The chain carries TRBV30 and TRBJ2-7, with a possible D match to TRBD1 (6 bases). This CDR3 contains 14 residues. V lost 5 bases, J lost 3 bases, and 17 bases lay in between. Germline CDR1 reads GTSNPN; CDR2 reads SVGIG (reference sequence). In nucleotides, the CDR3 is TGTGCCTGGGGAAAACGGGACACTTACTACGAGCAGTACTTC. Amino acids: CAWGKRDTYYEQYF.

This sequence joins TRBV5-4 and TRBJ1-2; D not resolved. This CDR3 comprises 14 residues. The germline V gene encodes CDR1 SGHNT and CDR2 YYREEE (reference sequence). Trimming cost V 4 bases and J 2 bases, with 12 bases left between them. CDR3 DNA sequence: TGTGCCAGCAGCCAACGGGTGGGAAACTATGGCTACACCTTC. Translating gives CASSQRVGNYGYTF.

The chain uses TRBV11-2 and TRBJ2-1; TRBD2 aligns across 7 bases. The junction had 7 bases not matched to a gene; V was cut back by 2 bases and J by 0 bases. CDR3 length: 17 residues. The germline V gene has CDR1 SGHAT and CDR2 FQNNGV. CDR3 in amino acids: CASSLRIGRSSYNEQFF. The CDR3 DNA follows: TGTGCCAGCAGCTTAAGGATCGGGAGGAGCTCCTACAATGAGCAGTTCTTC. The variable domain in full, completed from reference TRBV11-2 and TRBJ2-1, reads EAGVAQSPRYKIIEKRQSVAFWCNPISGHATLYWYQQILGQGPKLLIQFQNNGVVDDSQLPKDRFSAERLKGVDSTLKIQPAKLEDSAVYLCASSLRIGRSSYNEQFFGPGTRLTVL.

The chain uses TRBV15 and TRBJ2-3; 7 bases are a match to TRBD2. The CDR3 totals 17 residues. V gave up 4 bases and J gave up 0 bases; unmatched junction bases: 10. Germline CDR1 LNHNV, CDR2 YYDKDF (reference sequence). The CDR3 spells CATSMEGRADSTDTQYF. The CDR3 DNA sequence: TGTGCCACCAGCATGGAGGGGAGGGCCGATAGCACAGATACGCAGTATTTT.

The rearrangement links TRBV30 to TRBJ2-2; 9 nucleotides match TRBD2. The CDR3 is 17 amino acids. Germline V CDR1 and CDR2: GTSNPN, SVGIG (reference sequence). Trimming removed 5 bases from V and 1 base from J; junction bases left unmatched: 11. In DNA form, the CDR3 reads TGTGCCTGGGGAAACCTCCGACTAGCGGAGAACACCGGGGAGCTGTTTTTT. This codes for CAWGNLRLAENTGELFF.

The chain employs TRBV3-1 (or the pseudogene TRBV3-2) and TRBJ2-5; D is unclear. The CDR3 is made up of 11 amino acids. V gave up 2 bases and J gave up 5 bases, with 3 bases separating them. CDR1 is LGHDT and CDR2 is YNNKEL in the germline V gene (reference sequence). The CDR3 sequence is CASSQRETQYF. In nucleotides, the CDR3 is TGTGCCAGCAGCCAAAGGGAGACCCAGTACTTC.

This clone was found once. CDR3 sequence (DNA): TGTGCCAGCAGTGAATCTATGGGGACTAGCAGGGCCTACGAGCAGTACTTC. Its protein is CASSESMGTSRAYEQYF. The rearrangement uses TRBV25-1 and TRBJ2-7; 9 bases are a match to TRBD2. The CDR3 spans 17 residues. J gave up 2 bases and V 1 base, and 9 bases lay outside the gene matches. Germline V CDR1 and CDR2: MGHDK, SYGVNS.

This chain uses TRBV9 with TRBJ1-6; no reliable D call. Looked up from germline, CDR1 is SGDLS and CDR2 is YYNGEE. V gave up 3 bases and J gave up 6 bases, with 10 bases separating them. The CDR3 has 14 residues. Written as DNA, the CDR3 is TGTGCCAGCAGCGACAGAGAACCTAATTCACCCCTCCACTTT. This encodes CASSDREPNSPLHF.

This clone was observed once. The rearrangement uses TRBV7-3 and TRBJ1-1, with 9 nucleotides matching TRBD1. V trimming: 1 base; J trimming: 4 bases; junction bases outside the gene matches: 4. Germline V lookup: CDR1 SGHTA, CDR2 FQGTGA. The CDR3 covers 15 residues. CDR3 region: CASSLMTGGRTEAFF. The CDR3 coding sequence is TGTGCCAGCAGCTTAATGACAGGGGGACGCACTGAAGCTTTCTTT.

The chain carries TRBV2 and TRBJ1-6, with TRBD1 as a possible D gene (5 bases). The CDR3 is 14 amino acids. V shed 6 bases and J shed 3 bases, with 9 bases lying between them. Looked up from germline, CDR1 is SNHLY and CDR2 is FYNNEI. CDR3 in amino acids: CASRFRDYNSPLHF. For the CDR3, the DNA is TGTGCCAGCAGATTCAGGGACTATAATTCACCCCTCCACTTT. The variable domain in full, with the rest retrieved from reference TRBV2 and TRBJ1-6, is EPEVTQTPSHQVTQMGQEVILRCVPISNHLYFYWYRQILGQKVEFLVSFYNNEISEKSEIFDDQFSVERPDGSNFTLKIRSTKLEDSAMYFCASRFRDYNSPLHFGNGTRLTVT.

The V call is TRBV4-1, the J call TRBJ2-7; the D gene could be TRBD1 or TRBD2 (5 bases each). Germline V gene sequence: CDR1 MGHRA, CDR2 YSYEKL. CDR3 length: 14 residues. Between the trimmed V and J ends, which lost 4 bases and 6 bases, there was a span of 16 bases. CDR3 sequence: CASSPRGLGFEQYF. The CDR3 bases are TGCGCCAGCAGCCCGAGGGGTTTAGGATTCGAGCAGTACTTC.

The chain recombines TRBV10-2 with TRBJ1-4; 7 nucleotides line up with TRBD1. Germline V gene lookup returns CDR1 WSHSY and CDR2 SAAADI. The V gene end was trimmed by 4 bases and the J gene end by 7 bases; junction bases not matched to a gene: 6. The CDR3 totals 14 residues. The CDR3 bases are TGCGCCAGCAGTGTAGAGGGGGCGGGTGAAAAACTGTTTTTT. This translates into CASSVEGAGEKLFF.

The V gene is TRBV10-1, the J gene TRBJ2-2; TRBD1 matches at 8 bases. V was pared by 5 bases and J by 0 bases, with 2 bases of the junction left unmatched. Germline V gene sequence: CDR1 WNHNN, CDR2 SYGVQD (reference sequence). The CDR3 totals 15 residues. In DNA form, the CDR3 reads TGCGCCAGCAGTTCGGGACAGGCGAACACCGGGGAGCTGTTTTTT. It encodes CASSSGQANTGELFF.

This rearrangement joins TRBV5-5 to TRBJ2-1; maybe TRBD2 (6 bases). V was clipped by 6 bases and J by 5 bases, with 15 bases between them. CDR1 is SGHKS, CDR2 YYEKEE, per germline (reference sequence). The CDR3 has 14 amino acids. The CDR3: CASTLRLVNNEQFF. In DNA, the CDR3 is TGTGCCAGCACCCTCAGACTAGTAAACAATGAGCAGTTCTTC.

J is TRBJ2-3 and V is TRBV5-6; a weak D match, TRBD1 (6 bases). Germline V lookup: CDR1 SGHDT, CDR2 YYEEEE. The CDR3 loop spans 14 amino acids. Trimming cost V 2 bases and J 5 bases, with 12 bases left between them. The CDR3 DNA is TGTGCCAGCAGCTTTTGGACAGTCCTAGATACGCAGTATTTT. It codes for CASSFWTVLDTQYF.

The chain uses TRBV7-8 and TRBJ2-7, with TRBD1 identical over 7 bases. This CDR3 spans 14 amino acids. V shed 2 bases and J 3 bases; nucleotides not matched to a gene: 4. The V gene's germline CDR1 is SGHVS and CDR2 FQNEAQ. In DNA form, the CDR3 reads TGTGCCAGCAGCTTAACTGGGACAGTCTACGAGCAGTACGTC. This translates into CASSLTGTVYEQYV.

This chain joins TRBV29-1 and TRBJ2-2, with D possibly being TRBD1 or TRBD2 (5 bases each). The CDR3 is 14 amino acids. CDR1 and CDR2 from the germline V gene are SQVTM and ANQGSEA. Trimming cost V 2 bases and J 2 bases, with 9 bases left between them. The CDR3 nucleotides are TGCAGCGTTGAACAGGGAGTTAACACCGGGGAGCTGTTTTTT. Protein sequence: CSVEQGVNTGELFF.

This chain connects TRBV5-4 to TRBJ2-6; no definite D call. The V and J ends lost 9 bases and 1 base respectively, with 14 bases between them. The germline V gene has CDR1 SGHNT and CDR2 YYREEE (reference sequence). This CDR3 comprises 15 residues. The CDR3 reads CATTSVPSGANVLTF. The CDR3 DNA reads as TGTGCCACTACGTCGGTCCCATCTGGGGCCAACGTCCTGACTTTC. Filled out from reference TRBV5-4 and TRBJ2-6, the complete variable domain reads ETGVTQSPTHLIKTRGQQVTLRCSSQSGHNTVSWYQQALGQGPQFIFQYYREEENGRGNFPPRFSGLQFPNYSSELNVNALELDDSALYLCATTSVPSGANVLTFGAGSRLTVL.

This clone was seen a single time. The chain couples TRBV18 to TRBJ1-4, with no clear D. Deletions cut 5 bases from V and 0 bases from J, with 13 bases between. Germline assignment: CDR1 KGHSH and CDR2 LQKENI. CDR3 size: 16 residues. CDR3: CASSKNPGTTNEKLFF. For the CDR3, the DNA is TGTGCCAGCTCAAAAAACCCGGGGACAACTAATGAAAAACTGTTTTTT.

J is TRBJ2-6 and V is TRBV29-1; D remains ambiguous. V lost 4 bases, J lost 2 bases, and 3 bases lay in between. The germline gives CDR1 SQVTM, CDR2 ANQGSEA. The CDR3 totals 12 residues. The CDR3 reads CSVVTGANVLTF. CDR3 DNA: TGCAGCGTTGTTACTGGGGCCAACGTCCTGACTTTC.

The chain combines TRBV6-5 with TRBJ2-2; no clear D. CDR1 is MNHEY, CDR2 SVGAGI, per germline. V dropped 6 bases and J dropped 4 bases, with 3 bases sitting between them. This CDR3 is 11 amino acids long. In DNA, the CDR3 is TGTGCCAGCAGGACCACCGGGGAGCTGTTTTTT. This codes for CASRTTGELFF.

This clone was seen a single time. The chain links TRBV5-8 to TRBJ1-6; the D gene is possibly TRBD1 (5 bases). Germline V lookup: CDR1 SGHTS, CDR2 YDEGEE. CDR3 length: 15 residues. Trimming took off 4 bases at V and 10 bases at J, with 18 bases between the two ends. DNA for the CDR3: TGTGCCAGCAGCCCCGAGGGGCGCTCTACGTCACCCCTCCACTTT. Protein: CASSPEGRSTSPLHF.

The chain carries TRBV1 and TRBJ2-3; the table's D gene call, TRBD2, was not cross checked with the DNA. TRBV1 is marked as a pseudogene. CDR3 length: 12 amino acids. CDR3 nucleotides: TGCACCAGCCCGGGTTACACAGATACGCAGTATTTT. It yields the protein CTSPGYTDTQYF.

This rearrangement joins TRBV11-3 to TRBJ2-4; D is ambiguous. The CDR3 contains 18 residues. Germline assignment: CDR1 SGHNT and CDR2 YENEEA. V was clipped by 0 bases and J by 0 bases, with 15 bases between them. The CDR3 protein is CASSLDSGLPLAKNIQYF. The CDR3 DNA is TGTGCCAGCAGCTTAGATTCCGGCCTCCCTTTAGCCAAAAACATTCAGTACTTC.

This clone was counted only a few times. V and J are TRBV5-6 and TRBJ2-1; 14 bases map to TRBD2. This CDR3 comprises 16 residues. CDR1 is SGHDT, CDR2 YYEEEE, per germline. V shed 4 bases and J 6 bases; nucleotides not matched to a gene: 6. CDR3 in amino acids: CASSVGLAGVGNEQFF. CDR3 nucleotides: TGTGCCAGCAGCGTGGGACTAGCGGGAGTCGGCAATGAGCAGTTCTTC.

The rearrangement uses TRBV3-1 (or the pseudogene TRBV3-2) and TRBJ2-7, with 7 bases fitting TRBD1. This CDR3 is 13 amino acids long. The germline V gene has CDR1 LGHDT and CDR2 YNNKEL (reference sequence). After removal of 4 bases from V and 6 bases from J, the junction contained 6 bases not matched to a gene. For the CDR3, the DNA is TGTGCCAGCAGCCCTAGGGACAGCCGCGAGCAGTACTTC. Translation gives CASSPRDSREQYF.

The chain recombines TRBV28 with TRBJ1-4; D unresolved. V gave up 5 bases and J gave up 2 bases, with 12 bases separating them. Germline loops: CDR1 MDHEN, CDR2 SYDVKM. The CDR3 is 15 residues long. The CDR3 nucleotides are TGTGCCAGCAGTCTCCCTCGGTTCACTAATGAAAAACTGTTTTTT. Its translation: CASSLPRFTNEKLFF.

The V call is TRBV7-9, the J call TRBJ1-2, with 7 bases fitting TRBD1. With 5 bases clipped from V and 5 bases from J, the junction kept 20 bases outside the gene matches. Germline lookup yields CDR1 SEHNR and CDR2 FQNEAQ (reference sequence). The CDR3 is 18 amino acids. Here the CDR3 DNA reads TGTGCCAGCAGCGCAATCCGACAGGGCCTAAGGGGCGATTATGGCTACACCTTC. It is translated as CASSAIRQGLRGDYGYTF.